This TCR beta chain stems from a study of blood T cell repertoires in COVID-19. Across the whole study: The study drew acute and convalescent COVID-19 samples from the United States, Italy and Spain. PBMCs, B-cell-depleted T cells, or T cells provided the cDNA or gDNA that made up the material.

Study processing details: Counts of nucleated cells, estimated from reference gene primer amplification, were obtained. Method: immunoSEQ multiplex PCR; TCRdb's copy keeps in-frame clones and lacks some. V, J and clone size reflect that table, while D and trimming were determined from the DNA. There are 80,000 to 100,000 clones in the sample; 65% to 85% occur only once, and around 4.5% lies in the top ten. The V segment lost 7 bases and the J segment 5 bases; nucleotides outside the gene matches: 8. The CDR3 covers 15 residues. CDR1 is SNHLY, CDR2 FYNNEI, per germline. J is TRBJ2-1 and V is TRBV2; 10 bases are shared with TRBD2. Sequenced material: peripheral blood. This sequence was found in a man in his 60s with acute or convalescent COVID-19. The CDR3 region has the DNA TGTGCCAGCATTGTTCCGGGACTAGCGAACAATGAGCAGTTCTTC. This encodes CASIVPGLANNEQFF.